Each of the 22 T cell receptor beta chains below was sequenced from the same sample in a study of cytomegalovirus exposure and HLA in healthy donors (dated by TCRdb to the late 2010s). Library preparation was by the immunoSEQ multiplex PCR assay. A mixture of 60 forward primers for TCR Vbeta segments and 13 reverse primers for TCR Jbeta segments was used in the multiplex PCR. Drawn from immuneACCESS, this table holds only the in-frame rearrangements with V and J called that TCRdb kept. Clones are partly lost; checked studies trace under half to an unresolved V gene and leave the rest unexplained. This sample gives about 98,000 clones in total; approximately 71% of them show up just once. Of the sample, roughly 9.6% is held by the ten largest clones. Sequenced sample: PBMCs. The receptors originated from a male donor in good health and CMV-seropositive.

This chain joins TRBV2 and TRBJ2-7, with 12 bases identical to TRBD2. Trimming at V came to 8 bases and at J to 9 bases, leaving 5 bases not matched to a gene. The germline CDR1 and CDR2 sequences are SNHLY and FYNNEI. This CDR3 spans 12 amino acids. The CDR3 sequence is CASRLAGVAQYF. The CDR3 nucleotides read TGTGCCAGCCGACTAGCGGGAGTTGCGCAGTACTTC.

This clone appeared a few times. The chain combines TRBV4-3 with TRBJ2-6; 9 bases align to TRBD1. Germline loops: CDR1 LGHNA, CDR2 YSLEER. This CDR3 region has 19 residues. V lost 8 bases and J lost 2; bases outside the gene matches: 16. The CDR3 is CASATRGGQGIPGANVLTF. CDR3 bases: TGCGCCAGCGCTACCAGGGGTGGACAGGGGATACCTGGGGCCAACGTCCTGACTTTC.

CDR3 region: CASSQEWGATSGKSSYNEQFF. In DNA, the CDR3 is TGCGCCAGCAGCCAAGAATGGGGGGCGACTAGCGGAAAAAGCTCCTACAATGAGCAGTTCTTC. The V and J genes are TRBV4-1 and TRBJ2-1, with TRBD2 identical over 9 bases. The CDR3 is made up of 21 amino acids. Germline CDR1 MGHRA, CDR2 YSYEKL. The ends lost 0 bases at V and 0 bases at J; junction bases unmatched: 15.

The chain uses TRBV5-1 and TRBJ1-4; tentatively, D is TRBD1 (6 bases). V was shortened by 5 bases and J by 5 bases, with 19 bases between the two germline ends. Germline V CDR1 and CDR2: SGHRS, YFSETQ. The CDR3 is made up of 16 amino acids. CDR3: CASSSQGRGSNEKLFF. CDR3 sequence (DNA): TGCGCCAGCAGTTCCCAAGGCAGGGGCTCGAATGAAAAACTGTTTTTT.

The chain combines TRBV19 with TRBJ2-3, with 10 bases that match TRBD2. CDR1 LNHDA and CDR2 SQIVND come from the germline V gene (reference sequence). V dropped 5 bases and J dropped 1; count of bases not matched to a gene: 9. There are 17 residues in the CDR3. The CDR3 nucleotides read TGTGCCAGTAGTCCTTTGTCCGGGACTAGCGGCACAGATACGCAGTATTTT. Amino acid sequence: CASSPLSGTSGTDTQYF.

V is TRBV2 and J is TRBJ2-5; 7 positions agree with TRBD2. The CDR3 runs 17 residues. The trim removed 3 bases at V and 0 bases at J, leaving 10 bases unmatched. Germline V gene data show CDR1 as SNHLY and CDR2 as FYNNEI. This chain's CDR3 is CASSEKRISGYQETQYF. The DNA for the CDR3 is TGTGCCAGCAGTGAGAAGCGTATTAGCGGGTACCAAGAGACCCAGTACTTC.

The rearrangement links TRBV5-1 to TRBJ1-1; tentatively, D is TRBD1 (5 bases). Germline V CDR1 and CDR2: SGHRS, YFSETQ. Deletions cut 7 bases from V and 1 base from J, with 17 bases between. The CDR3 extends over 15 amino acids. This CDR3 reads CASEPPQERNTEAFF. CDR3 coding DNA: TGCGCCAGCGAACCACCACAGGAGAGGAACACTGAAGCTTTCTTT. Supplemented by reference TRBV5-1 and TRBJ1-1, the full variable domain reads KAGVTQTPRYLIKTRGQQVTLSCSPISGHRSVSWYQQTPGQGLQFLFEYFSETQRNKGNFPGRFSGRQFSNSRSEMNVSTLELGDSALYLCASEPPQERNTEAFFGQGTRLTVV.

V is TRBV11-3 and J is TRBJ2-7; TRBD2 matches at 13 bases. Germline V gene lookup returns CDR1 SGHNT and CDR2 YENEEA. The CDR3 is 14 amino acids. V dropped 4 bases and J dropped 6; count of bases not matched to a gene: 3. The CDR3 DNA follows: TGTGCCAGCAGCTCCGGGACTAGCGGGACCGAGCAGTACTTC. Translated, it gives CASSSGTSGTEQYF.

The V call is TRBV13, the J call TRBJ2-2, with a possible D match to TRBD1 (5 bases). The CDR3 length is 13 residues. V was cut by 5 bases and J by 5 bases, with 9 bases left in between. Germline lookup yields CDR1 PRHDT and CDR2 FYEKMQ (reference sequence). The CDR3 sequence is CASSLRGTGELFF. DNA of the CDR3: TGTGCCAGCAGCCTAAGGGGTACCGGGGAGCTGTTTTTT.

The chain uses TRBV5-6 and TRBJ2-3; 7 nucleotides match TRBD2. CDR1 and CDR2 from the germline V gene are SGHDT and YYEEEE. Unmatched junction bases numbered 6, after V lost 0 bases and J lost 2 bases. The CDR3 totals 16 residues. The CDR3 is CASSLGGGGFTDTQYF. CDR3 sequence (DNA): TGTGCCAGCAGCTTGGGGGGGGGAGGGTTCACAGATACGCAGTATTTT.

The rearrangement links TRBV6-5 to TRBJ2-4, with TRBD1 identical over 10 bases. The CDR3 is made up of 16 amino acids. V shed 1 base, J shed 2 bases, and the junction held 2 bases outside the gene matches. The germline gives CDR1 MNHEY, CDR2 SVGAGI. The CDR3 coding sequence is TGTGCCAGCAGTTACTGGGACAGGGGAACCAAAAACATTCAGTACTTC. Protein sequence: CASSYWDRGTKNIQYF.

This sequence joins TRBV7-3 and TRBJ2-1; no firm D call. Germline V gives CDR1 SGHTA, CDR2 FQGTGA. V shed 3 bases and J shed 2 bases, with 11 bases lying between them. The CDR3 has 15 residues. The CDR3 DNA reads as TGTGCCAGCAGCTTCTCTTCGGGTGCCTACAATGAGCAGTTCTTC. It encodes CASSFSSGAYNEQFF.

Note on this clone: An end of the junction does not agree with germline; a read error may underlie this. This chain joins TRBV7-9 and TRBJ1-4; no definite D call. The germline gives CDR1 SEHNR, CDR2 FQNEAQ (reference sequence). The CDR3 is 13 residues long. The CDR3 bases are TGTTCCAGCAACGGGAGAACTAATGAAAAACTGTTTTTT. This codes for CSSNGRTNEKLFF.

V gene TRBV2 combines with J gene TRBJ2-7, with 8 bases that match TRBD2. The V gene end was trimmed by 6 bases and the J gene end by 2 bases; junction bases not matched to a gene: 9. This CDR3 contains 15 residues. Per germline, CDR1 SNHLY and CDR2 FYNNEI. CDR3 sequence (DNA): TGTGCCAGCAGAGCCGGACTAGCACCCACCTACGAGCAGTACTTC. This encodes CASRAGLAPTYEQYF.

This clone occurred once. The chain joins TRBV19 to TRBJ2-1, with a possible D match to TRBD2 (5 bases). CDR1 LNHDA and CDR2 SQIVND come from the germline V gene (reference sequence). V lost 3 bases and J lost 8, with 11 bases in between. The CDR3 consists of 13 residues. In DNA form, the CDR3 reads TGTGCCAGTAGTATTACGGGGTTGGATGAGCAGTTCTTC. Its translation: CASSITGLDEQFF.

The chain employs TRBV7-9 and TRBJ2-3, with TRBD2 identical over 8 bases. The CDR3 runs 14 residues. Looked up from germline, CDR1 is SEHNR and CDR2 is FQNEAQ (reference sequence). After removal of 5 bases from V and 1 base from J, the junction contained 2 bases not matched to a gene. This CDR3 reads CASSAGRGTDTQYF. DNA for the CDR3: TGTGCCAGCAGCGCCGGGAGGGGCACAGATACGCAGTATTTT.

The chain joins TRBV27 to TRBJ2-7; TRBD1 matches at 7 bases. CDR3 length: 14 residues. Germline V CDR1 and CDR2: MNHEY, SMNVEV (reference sequence). V was clipped by 2 bases and J by 5 bases; unmatched bases: 6. The CDR3 nucleotides are TGTGCCAGCAGTTTAAGGGGGCGCTTGGACGAGCAGTACTTC. Protein: CASSLRGRLDEQYF.

V gene TRBV30 combines with J gene TRBJ2-1, with TRBD2 identical over 9 bases. CDR3 length: 13 residues. Trimming removed 4 bases from V and 8 bases from J; junction bases left unmatched: 6. Per the germline V gene, CDR1 is GTSNPN and CDR2 is SVGIG (reference sequence). The CDR3 nucleotides read TGTGCCTGGACGAGGAGCGGGGGGTATGAGCAGTTCTTC. The encoded protein is CAWTRSGGYEQFF.

The genes are TRBV18 and TRBJ2-7; D perhaps matches TRBD1 (5 bases). The germline gives CDR1 KGHSH, CDR2 LQKENI. The length of the CDR3 is 14 residues. V lost 0 bases to trimming and J lost 3 bases, with 9 bases between them. The DNA for the CDR3 is TGTGCCAGCTCACCACCTTCCCAGGGCTACGAGCAGTACTTC. Protein sequence: CASSPPSQGYEQYF.

Of note for this clone: Germline and junction disagree at one end, which may indicate a read error. The chain employs TRBV6-1 and TRBJ2-6, with D perhaps matching TRBD1 (6 bases). CDR1 and CDR2 from the germline V gene are MNHNS and SASEGT. The CDR3 loop spans 15 amino acids. The CDR3 loop is CASSAMGAGANGLTF. CDR3 DNA sequence: TGTGCCAGCAGTGCCATGGGGGCTGGGGCCAACGGCCTGACTTTC.

A single count supports this clone. This chain uses TRBV4-2 with TRBJ2-3; D remains unclear. V shed 4 bases and J shed 0 bases, with 8 bases lying between them. CDR3 size: 14 residues. Looked up from germline, CDR1 is LGHNA and CDR2 is YNFKEQ. The CDR3 bases are TGTGCCAGCAGCCCCTCCGTCAGCACAGATACGCAGTATTTT. Amino acid sequence: CASSPSVSTDTQYF.

The rearrangement uses TRBV25-1 and TRBJ2-7, with 11 bases fitting TRBD1. Germline trimming cut 4 bases from V and 0 bases from J; bases unmatched to any gene: 2. There are 15 residues in the CDR3. CDR1 and CDR2 from the germline V gene are MGHDK and SYGVNS. The CDR3 is CASSAGQGVSYEQYF. The CDR3 nucleotides are TGTGCCAGCAGTGCGGGACAGGGGGTCTCCTACGAGCAGTACTTC.